A selection of T cell receptor beta chains follows, all from one sample in a study of radiotherapy plus CTLA-4 blockade in lung cancer. Sequencing was performed with immunoSEQ multiplex PCR; in TCRdb, only in-frame clones are kept and a portion is missing. The sample has about 83,000 clones; 78% are singletons. Sequenced material: peripheral blood, taken from a patient treated with radiotherapy plus ipilimumab. The receptors originated from a human donor with non-small cell lung cancer who had a partial response to radiotherapy plus ipilimumab. Some clones in this sample may be carry-over from other donors' samples. The CDR3 runs from the conserved cysteine through the conserved F or W. The D gene is left open where the match is weak.

v_call	d_call	j_call	cdr3_aa	cdr3_nt
TRBV4-2	TRBD1	TRBJ1-6	CASSQVGTGRSPLHF	TGTGCCAGCAGCCAAGTGGGGACAGGGCGTTCACCCCTCCACTTT
TRBV11-2	TRBD1	TRBJ1-5	CASSLDRGQPQHF	TGTGCCAGCAGCCTCGACAGGGGTCAGCCCCAGCATTTT
TRBV14	NA	TRBJ2-7	CASSQLVGNYEQYF	TGTGCCAGCAGCCAACTAGTCGGCAACTACGAGCAGTACTTC
TRBV7-2	TRBD2	TRBJ2-2	CASSLDSGGATGELFF	TGTGCCAGCAGCTTAGACTCCGGGGGGGCCACCGGGGAGCTGTTTTTT
TRBV5-5	TRBD1	TRBJ1-2	CASSLPTGDYGYTF	TGTGCCAGCAGCTTGCCGACAGGGGACTATGGCTACACCTTC
TRBV2	TRBD2	TRBJ2-3	CASSGLAGVRTDTQYF	TGTGCCAGCAGTGGACTAGCGGGAGTCCGTACAGATACGCAGTATTTT
TRBV30	TRBD2	TRBJ2-5	CAWSELAVQGTQYF	TGTGCCTGGAGTGAGCTAGCGGTCCAGGGGACCCAGTACTTC
TRBV6-5	NA	TRBJ2-1	CASSYAGSSYNEQFF	TGTGCCAGCAGTTACGCGGGAAGCTCCTACAATGAGCAGTTCTTC
TRBV28	NA	TRBJ2-3	CASRDTGTDTQYF	TGTGCCAGCAGGGACACTGGAACAGATACGCAGTATTTT
TRBV7-9	NA	TRBJ2-5	CASSLGRGPQETQYF	TGTGCCAGCAGCTTAGGCAGGGGACCTCAAGAGACCCAGTACTTC
TRBV28	NA	TRBJ2-1	CASSSSTVIGYNEQFF	TGTGCCAGCAGTTCCTCGACAGTAATTGGATACAATGAGCAGTTCTTC
TRBV28	TRBD1	TRBJ2-7	CASSSQGQGLTYEQYF	TGTGCCAGCAGTTCACAGGGACAGGGCCTTACCTACGAGCAGTACTTC
TRBV10-3	NA	TRBJ2-2	CAISTDRNTGELFF	TGTGCCATCAGTACCGACAGGAACACCGGGGAGCTGTTTTTT
TRBV19	NA	TRBJ2-2	CASSIFLAGVGFPNTGELFF	TGTGCCAGTAGTATCTTTTTGGCAGGGGTGGGTTTTCCGAACACCGGGGAGCTGTTTTTT
TRBV5-1	NA	TRBJ1-2	CASSRGGIYGYTF	TGCGCCAGCAGCCGCGGGGGAATCTATGGCTACACCTTC
TRBV18	TRBD2	TRBJ2-3	CASSIRQPLAGGSDTQYF	TGTGCCAGCTCAATACGACAGCCCCTAGCGGGCGGGTCAGATACGCAGTATTTT
TRBV9	TRBD2	TRBJ2-3	CASSLVGREVTDTQYF	TGTGCCAGCAGCTTAGTTGGGCGGGAGGTTACAGATACGCAGTATTTT
TRBV28	TRBD2	TRBJ2-2	CASSPAGGAGEANTGELFF	TGTGCCAGCAGTCCCGCCGGGGGGGCGGGAGAGGCAAACACCGGGGAGCTGTTTTTT
TRBV28	NA	TRBJ2-7	CASRTSPPQDEQYF	TGTGCCAGCAGAACGTCCCCCCCGCAGGACGAGCAGTACTTC
TRBV7-8	TRBD2	TRBJ2-1	CASSLAPSGEQFF	TGTGCCAGCAGCTTAGCGCCTAGCGGAGAACAGTTCTTC
TRBV2	NA	TRBJ2-1	CASNGLNNEQFF	TGTGCCAGCAATGGACTAAACAATGAGCAGTTCTTC
TRBV13	NA	TRBJ1-1	CASSLRGEAFF	TGTGCCAGCAGCTTAAGGGGTGAAGCTTTCTTT
TRBV7-7	TRBD1	TRBJ2-5	CASSPFGTAGGETQYF	TGTGCCAGCAGCCCGTTCGGGACAGCTGGGGGAGAGACCCAGTACTTC
TRBV7-9	NA	TRBJ2-2	CASSRSGGTGELFF	TGTGCCAGCAGCAGGTCGGGCGGGACCGGGGAGCTGTTTTTT